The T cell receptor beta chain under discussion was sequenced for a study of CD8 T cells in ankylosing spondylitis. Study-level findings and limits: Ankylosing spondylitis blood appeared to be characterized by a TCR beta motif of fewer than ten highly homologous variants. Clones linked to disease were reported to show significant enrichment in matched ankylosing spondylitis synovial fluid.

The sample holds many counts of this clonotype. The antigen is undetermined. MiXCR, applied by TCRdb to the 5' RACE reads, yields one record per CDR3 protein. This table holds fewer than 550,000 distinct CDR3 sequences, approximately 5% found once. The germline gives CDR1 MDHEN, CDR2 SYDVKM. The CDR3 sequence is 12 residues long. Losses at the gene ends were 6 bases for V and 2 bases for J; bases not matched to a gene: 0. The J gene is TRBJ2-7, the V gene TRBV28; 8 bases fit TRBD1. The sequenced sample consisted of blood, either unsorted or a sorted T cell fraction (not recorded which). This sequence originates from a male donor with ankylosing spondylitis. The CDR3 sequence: CASRTGAYEQYF. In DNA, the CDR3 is TGTGCCAGCAGGACAGGGGCCTACGAGCAGTACTTC.